This TCR beta chain came from a study of cytomegalovirus exposure and HLA in healthy donors. Whole-study findings and limits: What a later analysis showed was that several of the most significant clusters appeared linked to common viral pathogens.

As regards this clone: Its target is unknown.

Germline assignment: CDR1 LNHDA and CDR2 SQIVND (reference sequence). Trimming at V came to 6 bases and at J to 3 bases, leaving 15 bases not matched to a gene. This CDR3 comprises 18 residues. Primers for the PCR totalled 60 Vbeta and 13 Jbeta. The table came from immunoSEQ multiplex PCR; TCRdb's copy has only in-frame clones and leaves some out. The sample has roughly 150,000 clones, roughly 80% seen once. Sequenced input: PBMCs. The receptor comes from a woman in her thirties or forties in good health and CMV-seropositive. The J gene is TRBJ2-4, the V gene TRBV19, with 9 bases aligning to TRBD2. This CDR3 reads CASSHDFLAGRGKNIQYF. CDR3 coding DNA: TGTGCCAGTAGCCATGATTTTCTAGCGGGAAGGGGCAAAAACATTCAGTACTTC. Supplemented by reference TRBV19 and TRBJ2-4, the full variable domain reads DGGITQSPKYLFRKEGQNVTLSCEQNLNHDAMYWYRQDPGQGLRLIYYSQIVNDFQKGDIAEGYSVSREKKESFPLTVTSAQKNPTAFYLCASSHDFLAGRGKNIQYFGAGTRLSVL.